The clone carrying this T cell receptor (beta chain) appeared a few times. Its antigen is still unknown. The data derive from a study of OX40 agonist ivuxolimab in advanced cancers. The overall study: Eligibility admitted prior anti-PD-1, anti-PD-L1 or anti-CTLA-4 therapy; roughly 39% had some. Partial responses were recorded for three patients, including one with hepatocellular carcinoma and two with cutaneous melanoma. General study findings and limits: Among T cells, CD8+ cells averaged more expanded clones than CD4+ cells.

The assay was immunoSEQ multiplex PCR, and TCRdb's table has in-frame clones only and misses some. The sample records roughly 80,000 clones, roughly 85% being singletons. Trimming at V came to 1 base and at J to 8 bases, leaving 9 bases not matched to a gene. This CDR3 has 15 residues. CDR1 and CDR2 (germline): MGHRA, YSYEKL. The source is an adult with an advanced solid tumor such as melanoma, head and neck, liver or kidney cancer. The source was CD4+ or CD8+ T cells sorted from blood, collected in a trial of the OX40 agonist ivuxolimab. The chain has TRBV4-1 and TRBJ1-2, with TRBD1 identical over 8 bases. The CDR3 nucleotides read TGCGCCAGCAGCCAAGCTCACCAGGGGGCTCAAGGCTACACCTTC. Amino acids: CASSQAHQGAQGYTF.